One T cell receptor beta chain is described in this entry. No antigen is known for it. In this CDR3 the conserved last residue, phenylalanine or tryptophan, is missing, so a read error is likely. Because the CDR3's place on the DNA is in doubt, the DNA is left out and the CDR3 is given as listed by TCRdb. Germline lookup yields CDR1 SGHNT and CDR2 YENEEA. The CDR3 spans 13 amino acids, including both terminal residues. The data are from a study of tumor and adjacent non-tumor tissue in lung cancer. Across the study: There were about 12 adenocarcinoma, 2 squamous cell carcinoma and 1 small cell lung cancer cases. On average, productive TCRbeta reads reached roughly 4 million per sample. Whole-study results and caveats: TCR diversity was significantly greater in tumor than normal lung tissue. Normal lung showed higher cumulative top 100 clone frequency than tumor.

RNA was extracted from bulk tissue without any cell sorting. The library came from three nested PCR rounds adapted from ARM-PCR protocols. TCRdb fed the multiplex PCR reads into MiXCR, producing one record per CDR3 protein. The sample has approximately 86,000 distinct CDR3 sequences, about two thirds seen once. The chain links TRBV11-3 to TRBJ2-1; the table assigns TRBD1, which was not confirmed against the DNA. Specimen: lung tumor tissue. This TCR came from a woman aged 40 to 50 with non-small cell lung cancer. The CDR3 reads CASSLDGQGEMFL.